The 20 T cell receptor beta chains in this list originate from one sample, sequenced in a study of Ad26.COV2.S vaccination and SARS-CoV-2 variants. TCRdb's copy holds only in-frame clones and misses some; the assay was immunoSEQ multiplex PCR. The table lists around 250,000 clones, roughly 85% of them singletons. Treatment described: 15 to 20 received Ad26.COV2.S at low or high dose, single or two shots; 5 received placebo; per-sample allocation not given. Samples analyzed were those drawn on day 63 after the first vaccine or placebo injection. The sample in question was peripheral blood, obtained in a trial of Ad26.COV2.S vaccine versus placebo. The receptors come from a person between 18 and 59 years old who received the Ad26.COV2.S COVID-19 vaccine or a placebo.

For this clone: Other DNA sequences in this specimen translate into the identical CDR3. This rearrangement joins TRBV4-1 to TRBJ1-4, with D possibly matching TRBD1 (6 bases). Germline CDR1 reads MGHRA; CDR2 reads YSYEKL. This CDR3 spans 15 amino acids. The V gene lost 0 bases and the J gene lost 4 bases, with 9 bases spanning the gap. The CDR3, as DNA: TGCGCCAGCAGCCAAGAAGGGGGATTTAATGAAAAACTGTTTTTT. Protein sequence: CASSQEGGFNEKLFF.

V and J are TRBV18 and TRBJ1-1; D not certain. Trimming shortened V by 3 bases and J by 1 base, and 9 bases separated the two germline ends. The germline V gene has CDR1 KGHSH and CDR2 LQKENI. This CDR3 has 14 residues. CDR3 sequence: CASSPAGTNTEAFF. The DNA of the CDR3 is TGTGCCAGCTCACCCGCCGGTACGAACACTGAAGCTTTCTTT. The full variable domain, in which reference TRBV18 and TRBJ1-1 provide the parts outside the CDR3, is NAGVMQNPRHLVRRRGQEARLRCSPMKGHSHVYWYRQLPEEGLKFMVYLQKENIIDESGMPKERFSAEFPKEGPSILRIQQVVRGDSAAYFCASSPAGTNTEAFFGQGTRLTVV.

The CDR3 sequence is CASSSRQGGTSEAFF. The CDR3 nucleotides read TGTGCCAGCAGCTCCCGACAGGGAGGGACCTCTGAAGCTTTCTTT. The rearrangement links TRBV11-1 to TRBJ1-1, with 7 bases lining up with TRBD1. The germline V gene has CDR1 SGHAT and CDR2 FQDESV (reference sequence). The CDR3 loop spans 15 amino acids. Germline trimming cut 4 bases from V and 6 bases from J; bases unmatched to any gene: 11.

DNA for the CDR3: TGTGCCAGCAGCTCTGGACTAGCGGGAAGAAATGAGCAGTTCTTC. Translation: CASSSGLAGRNEQFF. The rearrangement links TRBV5-4 to TRBJ2-1; 12 bases match TRBD2. The germline V gene encodes CDR1 SGHNT and CDR2 YYREEE (reference sequence). V lost 3 bases to trimming and J lost 7 bases; unmatched junction nucleotides: 5. The length of the CDR3 is 15 residues. Together with reference TRBV5-4 and TRBJ2-1, the CDR3 gives the full variable domain: ETGVTQSPTHLIKTRGQQVTLRCSSQSGHNTVSWYQQALGQGPQFIFQYYREEENGRGNFPPRFSGLQFPNYSSELNVNALELDDSALYLCASSSGLAGRNEQFFGPGTRLTVL.

The V and J genes are TRBV4-3 and TRBJ2-1; TRBD2 aligns across 9 bases. The J segment lost 10 bases and the V segment lost 0 bases, leaving 4 bases of the junction unmatched. Per germline, CDR1 LGHNA and CDR2 YSLEER. This CDR3 has 14 residues. The DNA of the CDR3 is TGCGCCAGCAGCCAAGAACTAGCGGGTGTAGAGCAGTTCTTC. Translated: CASSQELAGVEQFF.

The chain combines TRBV5-8 with TRBJ1-2, with D perhaps matching TRBD1 (5 bases). This CDR3 has 13 amino acids. CDR1 SGHTS and CDR2 YDEGEE come from the germline V gene. V lost 1 base, J lost 8 bases, and 12 bases lay in between. The CDR3 region has the DNA TGTGCCAGCAGCTTGATCACAGGCGGCGGCTACACCTTC. This translates into CASSLITGGGYTF.

The chain joins TRBV7-8 to TRBJ1-5, with 7 bases matching TRBD1. CDR1 is SGHVS and CDR2 is FQNEAQ in the germline V gene. Losses at the gene ends were 5 bases for V and 5 bases for J; bases not matched to a gene: 3. The CDR3 extends over 13 amino acids. CDR3 nucleotides: TGTGCCAGCAGCCAGGGGGACCATCAGCCCCAGCATTTT. The encoded protein is CASSQGDHQPQHF.

This clone has only one observation. The chain employs TRBV5-4 and TRBJ1-2; D gene ambiguous. The germline V and J ends were trimmed by 4 bases and 6 bases, with 13 bases remaining between them. The CDR3 has 13 residues. Germline values: CDR1 SGHNT, CDR2 YYREEE (reference sequence). The CDR3 sequence is CASSPEVDHGYTF. The DNA for the CDR3 is TGTGCCAGCAGCCCCGAGGTTGACCATGGCTACACCTTC.

This clone has only one observation. CDR3 DNA sequence: TGTGCCAGTAGTATTTTCAGGGTGAACAATCAGCCCCAGCATTTT. Translation gives CASSIFRVNNQPQHF. The chain is built from TRBV19 and TRBJ1-5, with D tentatively TRBD1 (5 bases). V was shortened by 3 bases and J by 3 bases, with 12 bases between the two germline ends. Per germline, CDR1 LNHDA and CDR2 SQIVND (reference sequence). This CDR3 spans 15 amino acids.

The rearrangement links TRBV7-9 to TRBJ2-3; D is perhaps TRBD1 or TRBD2 (5 bases each). CDR1 and CDR2 from the germline V gene are SEHNR and FQNEAQ (reference sequence). CDR3 length: 14 residues. V was pared by 0 bases and J by 6 bases, with 10 bases between. The CDR3 DNA follows: TGTGCCAGCAGCTTAGCGTCGGGGCGCGATACGCAGTATTTT. Amino acid sequence: CASSLASGRDTQYF.

This clone appeared a few times. This chain joins TRBV24-1 and TRBJ2-5, with D perhaps TRBD1 (5 bases). The germline V and J ends were trimmed by 4 bases and 0 bases, with 8 bases remaining between them. The length of the CDR3 is 14 residues. Germline CDR1 is KGHDR and CDR2 is SFDVKD. The CDR3 reads CATSESRDQETQYF. The CDR3 DNA is TGTGCCACCAGTGAGAGCAGGGACCAAGAGACCCAGTACTTC.

This chain connects TRBV18 to TRBJ1-5, with D possibly being TRBD1 (5 bases). The CDR3 is 17 residues long. The V gene's germline CDR1 is KGHSH and CDR2 LQKENI. V was shortened by 3 bases and J by 2 bases, with 17 bases between the two germline ends. DNA of the CDR3: TGTGCCAGCTCACCCGGTGGTGGGGCTCAGGGCAATCAGCCCCAGCATTTT. Amino acids: CASSPGGGAQGNQPQHF.

V usage is TRBV19 and J usage is TRBJ1-1; D call uncertain. Deletions cut 6 bases from V and 5 bases from J, with 13 bases between. The germline gives CDR1 LNHDA, CDR2 SQIVND (reference sequence). This CDR3 has 13 residues. The CDR3 loop is CASSPLRLTEAFF. CDR3 DNA sequence: TGTGCCAGTAGCCCACTTAGGCTGACTGAAGCTTTCTTT.

This clone was observed once. The chain combines TRBV4-1 with TRBJ1-1, with D hard to call. Germline CDR1 is MGHRA and CDR2 is YSYEKL. Deletions cut 2 bases from V and 4 bases from J, with 11 bases between. The CDR3 extends over 14 amino acids. CDR3 bases: TGCGCCAGCAGCCAATATCTGTTGGGCACTGAAGCTTTCTTT. Protein sequence: CASSQYLLGTEAFF.

The rearrangement links TRBV4-2 to TRBJ2-7, with D unresolved. This CDR3 is 14 amino acids long. Germline CDR1 reads LGHNA; CDR2 reads YNFKEQ. Trimming took off 4 bases at V and 0 bases at J, with 10 bases between the two ends. The CDR3: CASSPTVSSYEQYF. The CDR3 DNA reads TGTGCCAGCAGCCCCACAGTGAGCTCCTACGAGCAGTACTTC.

This chain connects TRBV7-2 to TRBJ2-5; D possibly corresponds to TRBD2 (6 bases). The CDR3 has 13 amino acids. The V end was cut by 5 bases, the J end by 6 bases, with 13 bases between. The germline CDR1 and CDR2 sequences are SGHTA and FQGNSA. The CDR3 DNA is TGTGCCAGCAGCGGACTATCAGGGAAGACCCAGTACTTC. Its translation: CASSGLSGKTQYF.

As DNA, the CDR3 is TGTGCCAGCAGCTTATTACAGTTAAATGAAAAACTGTTTTTT. Its translation: CASSLLQLNEKLFF. The chain uses TRBV7-9 and TRBJ1-4; D call uncertain. V was pared by 2 bases and J by 5 bases, with 9 bases between. Germline values: CDR1 SEHNR, CDR2 FQNEAQ (reference sequence). The CDR3 covers 14 residues.

The chain couples TRBV6-4 to TRBJ2-2; D remains ambiguous. Trimming shortened V by 6 bases and J by 4 bases, and 9 bases separated the two germline ends. This CDR3 region has 13 residues. CDR1 is MRHNA and CDR2 is SNTAGT in the germline V gene. In DNA form, the CDR3 reads TGTGCCAGCAGCGTACTTAGCACCGGGGAGCTGTTTTTT. It is translated as CASSVLSTGELFF.

The chain employs TRBV7-9 and TRBJ1-2; perhaps TRBD1 as D (5 bases). CDR1 and CDR2 from the germline V gene are SEHNR and FQNEAQ (reference sequence). This CDR3 has 11 residues. Trimming shortened V by 5 bases and J by 7 bases, and 8 bases separated the two germline ends. The CDR3 reads CASSPGFGYTF. CDR3 bases: TGTGCCAGCAGCCCAGGGTTTGGCTACACCTTC.

The V call is TRBV3-1 (or the pseudogene TRBV3-2), the J call TRBJ2-7, with TRBD2 matching over 8 bases. Germline V gene data show CDR1 as LGHDT and CDR2 as YNNKEL (reference sequence). The ends lost 1 base at V and 7 bases at J; junction bases unmatched: 12. The CDR3 length is 16 residues. CDR3 nucleotide sequence: TGTGCCAGCAGCCAAGTATCCCGGGGGGGTGGACCGGAGCAGTACGTC. Its translation: CASSQVSRGGGPEQYV.